This T cell receptor (beta chain) was profiled in a study of cytomegalovirus exposure and HLA in healthy donors. Across the study: Unique TCR beta sequences numbering some 110 million came from around 180 million T cells in an earlier analysis. Of all 400 or so donors who were genotyped, roughly 81% belonged to the Caucasian-associated ancestry cluster. Study-level results: The study listed roughly 160 cytomegalovirus-associated TCR beta chains.

PCR primers comprised 60 Vbeta and 13 Jbeta primers. Profiled with immunoSEQ multiplex PCR; TCRdb holds only in-frame clones, not every one. This table holds 95,000 to 150,000 clones, under 70% found once. Regarding this clone: Its antigen is still unknown.

The V end was cut by 6 bases, the J end by 5 bases, with 19 bases between. The CDR3 length is 15 residues. Germline-derived CDR1 and CDR2 are MDHEN and SYDVKM. This sequence originates from a young man in good health and CMV-seronegative. V is TRBV28 and J is TRBJ1-2; D unclear. Sequencing was performed on PBMCs. The DNA for the CDR3 is TGTGCCAGCAGCCTTGCTACGGGTCTTGCGTATGGCTACACCTTC. Its protein product is CASSLATGLAYGYTF.